Below are 4 T cell receptor beta chains sequenced from a single sample in a study of resident and recirculating memory T cells in vitiligo. TCRdb's copy holds only in-frame clones and misses some; the assay was immunoSEQ multiplex PCR. The table records some 70,000 clones, approximately 90% of them present only once. What was sequenced was blood. The receptors stem from a male donor with vitiligo.

The gene calls are TRBV4-2 and TRBJ2-3, with 9 bases lining up with TRBD2. This CDR3 is built from 15 residues. J lost 10 bases, V lost 8 bases, and 16 bases had no gene match. Germline V gene lookup returns CDR1 LGHNA and CDR2 YNFKEQ. CDR3 coding DNA: TGTGCCAGCTGCCTGTATAGCGGGGGTAGGGATGCGCAGTATTTT. Protein: CASCLYSGGRDAQYF.

The rearrangement joins TRBV28 to TRBJ2-3; possibly TRBD1 for D (6 bases). Trimming left V 5 bases short and J 5 bases short, with 20 bases between. Germline V lookup: CDR1 MDHEN, CDR2 SYDVKM. This CDR3 is built from 16 residues. CDR3 DNA: TGTGCCAGCAGTACCTTAGGGACATTCAAGCGAGATACGCAGTATTTT. Its translation is CASSTLGTFKRDTQYF.

V usage is TRBV7-3 and J usage is TRBJ2-7; TRBD1 aligns across 8 bases. Germline V gene sequence: CDR1 SGHTA, CDR2 FQGTGA. This CDR3 spans 15 amino acids. J lost 6 bases, V lost 5 bases, and 12 bases had no gene match. The CDR3 reads CASSAGGTGGSEQYF. The CDR3 coding sequence is TGTGCCAGCAGCGCAGGGGGGACAGGCGGGTCCGAGCAGTACTTC.

This rearrangement joins TRBV7-6 to TRBJ2-1; TRBD1 matches 11 bases. CDR1 and CDR2 (germline): SGHVS, FNYEAQ. Trimming cost V 1 base and J 9 bases; bases outside gene matches: 2. CDR3 length: 14 amino acids. This CDR3 reads CASSLGTGGTEQFF. CDR3 in DNA: TGTGCCAGCAGCTTAGGGACAGGGGGCACTGAGCAGTTCTTC.